The 29 T cell receptor beta chains listed next were all sequenced from one sample in a study of blood T cell repertoires in COVID-19 (dated by TCRdb to between 2020 and 2021). Library generation was performed with the immunoSEQ multiplex PCR assay. As stored in TCRdb, this immuneACCESS dataset retains in-frame rearrangements with V and J assigned. A fraction of the clones does not appear; measured against another copy, unresolved V genes explain less than half of the discrepancy, and the remainder lacks a known reason. Present in this sample are around 99,000 clones, 84% of which were seen just once. Clones ranked in the top ten supply less than 8% of the sample. The sequenced material came from peripheral blood. These receptors were collected from a woman in her fifties or sixties with acute or convalescent COVID-19.

The V and J genes are TRBV30 and TRBJ2-7; TRBD1 agrees at 10 bases. The CDR3 has 15 amino acids. Germline values: CDR1 GTSNPN, CDR2 SVGIG (reference sequence). CDR3 DNA sequence: TGTGCTAGGGACCCCGGGACAGGGGATTTTAACGAGCAGTACTTC. Encoded protein: CARDPGTGDFNEQYF.

V gene TRBV27 combines with J gene TRBJ2-1; weak D call: TRBD1 (5 bases). CDR3 length: 15 amino acids. V lost 6 bases and J 2 bases, leaving 14 bases between the germline ends. The germline gives CDR1 MNHEY, CDR2 SMNVEV (reference sequence). CDR3 sequence (DNA): TGTGCCAGCAGCCCCAGGGCACCGACCTACAATGAGCAGTTCTTC. Its translation: CASSPRAPTYNEQFF.

CDR3 region: CASSRTSGGLETQYF. Here the CDR3 DNA reads TGTGCCAGCAGCAGGACTAGCGGGGGATTAGAGACCCAGTACTTC. The chain recombines TRBV7-9 with TRBJ2-5; 13 bases line up with TRBD2. The germline CDR1 and CDR2 sequences are SEHNR and FQNEAQ (reference sequence). V was pared by 5 bases and J by 4 bases, with 4 bases of the junction left unmatched. The CDR3 consists of 15 residues.

The chain has TRBV5-1 and TRBJ1-2; D call uncertain. CDR1 is SGHRS, CDR2 YFSETQ, per germline. The CDR3 runs 14 residues. Trimming stripped 4 bases from V and 0 bases from J, with 10 bases between. The CDR3 DNA is TGCGCCAGCAGCGTGTCCGGGACTAACTATGGCTACACCTTC. Its translation is CASSVSGTNYGYTF. Supplemented by reference TRBV5-1 and TRBJ1-2, the full variable domain reads KAGVTQTPRYLIKTRGQQVTLSCSPISGHRSVSWYQQTPGQGLQFLFEYFSETQRNKGNFPGRFSGRQFSNSRSEMNVSTLELGDSALYLCASSVSGTNYGYTFGSGTRLTVV.

The chain links TRBV28 to TRBJ1-1; perhaps TRBD1 as D (6 bases). Germline CDR1 and CDR2: MDHEN and SYDVKM. Trimming cost V 5 bases and J 0 bases, with 13 bases left between them. The CDR3 length is 15 residues. CDR3 sequence (DNA): TGTGCCAGCAGTGTTGGGGGCATATTGAACACTGAAGCTTTCTTT. Translating it yields CASSVGGILNTEAFF.

This clone was counted a single time. The rearrangement joins TRBV5-5 to TRBJ1-5; 8 nucleotides line up with TRBD1. Germline V gene lookup returns CDR1 SGHKS and CDR2 YYEKEE (reference sequence). The length of the CDR3 is 15 residues. Germline trimming cut 0 bases from V and 5 bases from J; bases unmatched to any gene: 4. The CDR3 here is CASSLEDRGYQPQHF. As DNA, the CDR3 is TGTGCCAGCAGCTTGGAAGACAGGGGCTATCAGCCCCAGCATTTT.

This rearrangement joins TRBV27 to TRBJ1-5; D gene unclear. Germline values: CDR1 MNHEY, CDR2 SMNVEV (reference sequence). V lost 0 bases, J lost 4 bases, and 7 bases lay in between. This CDR3 region has 14 residues. The CDR3 is CASSLSRGNQPQHF. The CDR3 DNA is TGTGCCAGCAGTTTATCGCGGGGTAATCAGCCCCAGCATTTT.

The genes are TRBV7-9 and TRBJ2-1; 9 bases are shared with TRBD2. CDR1 is SEHNR and CDR2 is FQNEAQ in the germline V gene (reference sequence). The V gene end was trimmed by 11 bases and the J gene end by 7 bases; junction bases not matched to a gene: 9. The CDR3 runs 13 residues. The CDR3 DNA sequence: TGTGCCTCCCTGCGGGGGGGGCAAAATGAGCAGTTCTTC. Translated, it gives CASLRGGQNEQFF.

The chain uses TRBV30 and TRBJ1-6, with D maybe TRBD1 (5 bases). V dropped 1 base and J dropped 7 bases, with 5 bases sitting between them. CDR3 size: 12 residues. Looked up from germline, CDR1 is GTSNPN and CDR2 is SVGIG (reference sequence). The CDR3 nucleotides read TGTGCCTGGAGTGGACAGAATTCACCCCTCCACTTT. This gives the protein CAWSGQNSPLHF.

The rearrangement links TRBV28 to TRBJ1-4; weak D call: TRBD1 (6 bases). The CDR3 sequence is 14 residues long. Germline lookup yields CDR1 MDHEN and CDR2 SYDVKM. V was trimmed by 3 bases and J by 4 bases, leaving 9 bases between them. CDR3 region: CASSLSGVNEKLFF. The CDR3 nucleotides read TGTGCCAGCAGTTTGTCAGGGGTTAATGAAAAACTGTTTTTT.

The CDR3, as DNA: TGTGCCAGCAGTTACTCGATAGGAGGGGATGGCTACACCTTC. Its protein is CASSYSIGGDGYTF. The chain combines TRBV6-2 or TRBV6-3 with TRBJ1-2; TRBD1 might be the D (5 bases). Germline CDR1 and CDR2: MNHEY and SVGEGT. The CDR3 is made up of 14 amino acids. V was cut by 0 bases and J by 6 bases, with 11 bases left in between.

J is TRBJ1-1 and V is TRBV6-4; perhaps TRBD1 as D (6 bases). This CDR3 is built from 14 residues. Per the germline V gene, CDR1 is MRHNA and CDR2 is SNTAGT. V shed 5 bases and J shed 1 base, with 11 bases lying between them. The CDR3 is CASSPTDRNTEAFF. In DNA, the CDR3 is TGTGCCAGCAGTCCGACGGACAGGAACACTGAAGCTTTCTTT.

This rearrangement joins TRBV6-2 or TRBV6-3 to TRBJ1-3; D possibly corresponds to TRBD1 (5 bases). From germline, CDR1 is MNHEY and CDR2 SVGEGT. CDR3 size: 13 residues. Between the trimmed V and J ends, which lost 5 bases and 2 bases, there was a span of 7 bases. The CDR3 DNA reads as TGTGCCAGCAGTCAGGGAACTGGAAACACCATATATTTT. Amino acid sequence: CASSQGTGNTIYF.

V gene TRBV18 combines with J gene TRBJ1-3; D call uncertain. CDR1 and CDR2 from the germline V gene are KGHSH and LQKENI. The ends were cut back, 0 bases at V and 1 base at J, with 7 bases in the middle. This CDR3 is built from 15 residues. CDR3 loop: CASSPPSQSGNTIYF. CDR3 nucleotide sequence: TGTGCCAGCTCACCACCGTCGCAGTCTGGAAACACCATATATTTT.

This clone appeared a few times. This CDR3 reads CASGGGNSPLHF. The CDR3 DNA follows: TGTGCCTCCGGCGGGGGGAACTCACCCCTCCACTTT. This chain uses TRBV10-3 with TRBJ1-6; perhaps TRBD1 as D (5 bases). V lost 11 bases, J lost 10 bases, and 15 bases lay in between. The CDR3 spans 12 residues. Germline CDR1 ENHRY, CDR2 SYGVKD.

The V gene is TRBV6-2 or TRBV6-3, the J gene TRBJ1-1, with TRBD1 as a possible D gene (5 bases). CDR3 length equals 13 residues. Germline V CDR1 and CDR2: MNHEY, SVGEGT. The V end was cut by 4 bases, the J end by 3 bases, with 9 bases between. In nucleotides, the CDR3 is TGTGCCAGCAGTTTGTCAGGGTACACTGAAGCTTTCTTT. This gives the protein CASSLSGYTEAFF.

The DNA of the CDR3 is TGTGCCAGCTCACCACGGACAGGGAATGGCTACACCTTC. It specifies CASSPRTGNGYTF. The V gene is TRBV18, the J gene TRBJ1-2; 8 nucleotides line up with TRBD1. From germline, CDR1 is KGHSH and CDR2 LQKENI. CDR3 size: 13 residues. Unmatched junction bases numbered 1, after V lost 1 base and J lost 6 bases.

V gene TRBV6-7 combines with J gene TRBJ1-5; TRBD1 aligns across 8 bases. TRBV6-7 is an open reading frame, and its role is uncertain. V lost 9 bases and J lost 1; bases outside the gene matches: 8. The CDR3 is 15 amino acids. CDR3 in DNA: TGTGCCAGAGTCCATCAGGGGGCAAGCAATCAGCCCCAGCATTTT. Translated, it gives CARVHQGASNQPQHF.

The chain joins TRBV24-1 to TRBJ1-3, with a weak D call TRBD1 (6 bases). The CDR3 length is 16 residues. Per the germline V gene, CDR1 is KGHDR and CDR2 is SFDVKD. Trimming left V 12 bases short and J 0 bases short, with 20 bases between. Here the CDR3 DNA reads TGTGCCCCCCCTACAGGGCCGATTGGCTCTGGAAACACCATATATTTT. Protein sequence: CAPPTGPIGSGNTIYF.

The chain joins TRBV7-2 to TRBJ1-6; D not resolved. V lost 5 bases, J lost 10 bases, and 9 bases lay in between. Germline-derived CDR1 and CDR2 are SGHTA and FQGNSA. The CDR3 is 12 residues long. The CDR3 protein is CASSPGISPLHF. In nucleotides, the CDR3 is TGTGCCAGCAGCCCGGGGATCTCACCCCTCCACTTT.

This clone was found once. J is TRBJ1-2 and V is TRBV28, with 8 bases fitting TRBD1. Germline V gene sequence: CDR1 MDHEN, CDR2 SYDVKM. CDR3 length: 12 amino acids. V lost 6 bases and J lost 7; bases outside the gene matches: 4. The CDR3 protein is CASSDTGGGYTF. The DNA for the CDR3 is TGTGCCAGCAGCGACACAGGGGGTGGCTACACCTTC.

V and J are TRBV9 and TRBJ2-3; D is perhaps TRBD1 (5 bases). The CDR3 is 14 residues long. Germline-derived CDR1 and CDR2 are SGDLS and YYNGEE. Trimming took off 0 bases at V and 5 bases at J, with 10 bases between the two ends. The CDR3 bases are TGTGCCAGCAGCGTAGCCAGGGTGCGAGATACGCAGTATTTT. Translating gives CASSVARVRDTQYF.

The sample holds one count of this clone. The CDR3 loop reads CASSFTSGGEQYF. In DNA form, the CDR3 reads TGTGCCAGCAGTTTTACTAGCGGGGGCGAGCAGTACTTC. The chain links TRBV12-3 or TRBV12-4 to TRBJ2-7; TRBD2 matches at 11 bases. Germline trimming cut 3 bases from V and 6 bases from J; bases unmatched to any gene: 1. This CDR3 spans 13 amino acids.

Only one count was recorded for this clone. This chain joins TRBV7-6 and TRBJ2-3, with D possibly being TRBD2 (6 bases). This CDR3 is built from 14 residues. Germline values: CDR1 SGHVS, CDR2 FNYEAQ. The V end lost 5 bases, the J end lost 5 bases, and 14 bases lay between the germline ends. The CDR3 here is CASSPQSGLDTQYF. CDR3 nucleotides: TGTGCCAGCAGCCCCCAATCGGGACTAGATACGCAGTATTTT.

The CDR3 here is CASTSQGMNSPLHF. The CDR3 coding sequence is TGTGCCAGCACCAGTCAGGGGATGAATTCACCCCTCCACTTT. This rearrangement joins TRBV18 to TRBJ1-6, with D possibly TRBD1 on 6 matching bases. V dropped 8 bases and J dropped 7 bases, with 15 bases sitting between them. The germline V gene has CDR1 KGHSH and CDR2 LQKENI. This CDR3 has 14 amino acids.

This clone occurred once. This chain uses TRBV28 with TRBJ2-2; weak D call: TRBD2 (6 bases). V was trimmed by 7 bases and J by 2 bases, leaving 14 bases between them. The CDR3 is 15 amino acids. The germline V gene encodes CDR1 MDHEN and CDR2 SYDVKM. CDR3 in DNA: TGTGCCAGCATCGATTCGGGACTTAACACCGGGGAGCTGTTTTTT. Translated: CASIDSGLNTGELFF. The whole variable domain, remainder taken from reference TRBV28 and TRBJ2-2, is DVKVTQSSRYLVKRTGEKVFLECVQDMDHENMFWYRQDPGLGLRLIYFSYDVKMKEKGDIPEGYSVSREKKERFSLILESASTNQTSMYLCASIDSGLNTGELFFGEGSRLTVL.

The chain carries TRBV6-5 and TRBJ1-6; the D gene is possibly TRBD1 (5 bases). The V gene lost 0 bases and the J gene lost 7 bases, with 10 bases spanning the gap. The CDR3 sequence is 15 residues long. The germline CDR1 and CDR2 sequences are MNHEY and SVGAGI. This chain's CDR3 is CASSYSIRGNSPLHF. For the CDR3, the DNA is TGTGCCAGCAGTTACTCGATTAGGGGAAATTCACCCCTCCACTTT.

This clone was found a few times. The V gene is TRBV7-8, the J gene TRBJ1-5; 8 bases fit TRBD1. The CDR3 is 15 amino acids. CDR1 is SGHVS and CDR2 is FQNEAQ in the germline V gene. Trimming took 5 bases from V and 6 from J; bases not matched to a gene: 9. The CDR3: CASSPPKDRGQPQHF. As DNA, the CDR3 is TGTGCCAGCAGCCCACCGAAAGACAGGGGTCAGCCCCAGCATTTT.

This clone was counted between two and nine times. The chain combines TRBV5-5 with TRBJ1-1; 7 positions agree with TRBD1. Germline V lookup: CDR1 SGHKS, CDR2 YYEKEE (reference sequence). Trimming took 0 bases from V and 4 from J; bases not matched to a gene: 6. The CDR3 sequence is 15 residues long. The CDR3 here is CASSLGQGRSTEAFF. CDR3 nucleotides: TGTGCCAGCAGCTTGGGACAGGGTAGGAGCACTGAAGCTTTCTTT.